One and the same sample provided the 32 T cell receptor beta chains below, sequenced in a study of blood T cell repertoires in COVID-19. This table comes from immunoSEQ multiplex PCR, and its TCRdb copy is limited to in-frame clones, with some not included. This table holds around 150,000 clones, approximately 91% found once. The sequencing sample was made of peripheral blood. These receptors all stem from a man between 18 and 29 years old with acute or convalescent COVID-19.

The chain joins TRBV4-1 to TRBJ1-4, with D perhaps TRBD1 (6 bases). The germline V and J ends were trimmed by 1 base and 3 bases, with 9 bases remaining between them. The CDR3 is 15 amino acids. The V gene's germline CDR1 is MGHRA and CDR2 YSYEKL. The CDR3 region is CASSQGAGANEKLFF. The CDR3 DNA is TGCGCCAGCAGCCAAGGAGCAGGGGCTAATGAAAAACTGTTTTTT.

This clone was counted a single time. The chain combines TRBV10-2 with TRBJ1-2; no definite D call. The V gene lost 3 bases and the J gene lost 3 bases, with 11 bases spanning the gap. In germline, CDR1 is WSHSY, CDR2 SAAADI. This CDR3 has 14 residues. The CDR3 region has the DNA TGCGCCAGCAGTGATGGAGGGTATGACTATGGCTACACCTTC. This codes for CASSDGGYDYGYTF.

This chain uses TRBV7-9 with TRBJ1-1, with D perhaps TRBD1 (6 bases). The V and J ends lost 3 bases and 3 bases respectively, with 20 bases between them. The germline CDR1 and CDR2 sequences are SEHNR and FQNEAQ (reference sequence). The CDR3 contains 17 residues. The CDR3 DNA reads as TGTGCCAGCAGCTTGGGAGTTACAGGGAAGGTAGACACTGAAGCTTTCTTT. Amino acid sequence: CASSLGVTGKVDTEAFF.

The chain is built from TRBV12-5 and TRBJ1-2, with D unresolved. V was trimmed by 4 bases and J by 3 bases, leaving 9 bases between them. CDR3 length: 13 amino acids. Germline V gives CDR1 LGHNT, CDR2 FRNRAP. CDR3 protein: CASGYELDYGYTF. CDR3 nucleotide sequence: TGTGCTAGTGGTTACGAGCTAGACTATGGCTACACCTTC. Combining the CDR3 with reference TRBV12-5 and TRBJ1-2 gives the whole variable domain DARVTQTPRHKVTEMGQEVTMRCQPILGHNTVFWYRQTMMQGLELLAYFRNRAPLDDSGMPKDRFSAEMPDATLATLKIQPSEPRDSAVYFCASGYELDYGYTFGSGTRLTVV.

The chain uses TRBV6-1 and TRBJ1-1, with 9 bases lining up with TRBD1. CDR3 length: 18 residues. Germline lookup yields CDR1 MNHNS and CDR2 SASEGT. V was clipped by 2 bases and J by 10 bases; unmatched bases: 20. The CDR3 loop is CASSEWVGTGRSILGAFF. In DNA form, the CDR3 reads TGTGCCAGCAGTGAATGGGTCGGGACAGGGAGATCGATTTTGGGAGCTTTCTTT.

This chain connects TRBV27 to TRBJ1-5; 8 bases match TRBD1. The germline gives CDR1 MNHEY, CDR2 SMNVEV (reference sequence). Trimming at V came to 2 bases and at J to 9 bases, leaving 0 bases not matched to a gene. The CDR3 totals 12 residues. The CDR3 DNA is TGTGCCAGCAGTTTAGGACAGGGGCCCCAGCATTTT. Protein: CASSLGQGPQHF.

The rearrangement links TRBV27 to TRBJ1-3; tentative D call: TRBD1 (5 bases). Germline CDR1 and CDR2: MNHEY and SMNVEV (reference sequence). The V end lost 6 bases, the J end lost 11 bases, and 20 bases lay between the germline ends. CDR3 size: 14 residues. The CDR3 loop reads CASSPFGAGFPIYF. DNA of the CDR3: TGTGCCAGCAGCCCCTTTGGGGCAGGGTTCCCCATATATTTT.

V and J are TRBV9 and TRBJ2-3; D unresolved. CDR1 SGDLS and CDR2 YYNGEE come from the germline V gene. The CDR3 is 19 amino acids. Between the trimmed V and J ends, which lost 0 bases and 0 bases, there was a span of 20 bases. The DNA of the CDR3 is TGTGCCAGCAGCGTAGCCCCCCTTGAGCGCAGCTTTAGCACAGATACGCAGTATTTT. This sequence encodes CASSVAPLERSFSTDTQYF.

The V gene is TRBV19, the J gene TRBJ1-5, with 7 positions matching TRBD1. The germline V gene has CDR1 LNHDA and CDR2 SQIVND (reference sequence). V gave up 6 bases and J gave up 7 bases; unmatched junction bases: 12. This CDR3 is 15 amino acids long. CDR3 nucleotides: TGTGCCAGTAGGGAGACAGGGCCCCGTAGGCAGCCCCAGCATTTT. Translation: CASRETGPRRQPQHF.

The chain links TRBV10-2 to TRBJ2-5; D perhaps matches TRBD2 (5 bases). Germline V lookup: CDR1 WSHSY, CDR2 SAAADI. CDR3 length equals 14 residues. V was shortened by 2 bases and J by 4 bases, with 11 bases between the two germline ends. For the CDR3, the DNA is TGCGCCAGCAGTGAGAGTCTAGCAGTAGAGACCCAGTACTTC. Its translation is CASSESLAVETQYF.

The chain employs TRBV27 and TRBJ2-1; 8 bases fit TRBD2. The CDR3 sequence is 14 residues long. Germline CDR1 MNHEY, CDR2 SMNVEV (reference sequence). V lost 6 bases and J lost 8; bases outside the gene matches: 9. CDR3 region: CASSSGLVFHEQFF. The CDR3 DNA is TGTGCCAGCAGCTCGGGACTAGTCTTTCATGAGCAGTTCTTC.

The chain couples TRBV30 to TRBJ1-5; TRBD1 agrees at 7 bases. The length of the CDR3 is 18 residues. Germline V CDR1 and CDR2: GTSNPN, SVGIG (reference sequence). The trim removed 0 bases at V and 0 bases at J, leaving 11 bases unmatched. CDR3 in DNA: TGTGCCTGGAGTGTTAGGACAGGCTCGAGTGTTAGCAATCAGCCCCAGCATTTT. It translates to CAWSVRTGSSVSNQPQHF.

The chain uses TRBV5-1 and TRBJ2-2; 7 bases are a match to TRBD1. CDR3 length: 15 residues. Germline V gene sequence: CDR1 SGHRS, CDR2 YFSETQ. The V gene end was trimmed by 2 bases and the J gene end by 3 bases; junction bases not matched to a gene: 4. The chain's CDR3 is CASSFAGGDTGELFF. DNA of the CDR3: TGCGCCAGCAGCTTCGCAGGGGGAGACACCGGGGAGCTGTTTTTT.

The chain is built from TRBV6-2 or TRBV6-3 and TRBJ2-7, with 8 bases lining up with TRBD1. CDR1 MNHEY and CDR2 SVGEGT come from the germline V gene. V lost 2 bases, J lost 3 bases, and 6 bases stayed unmatched. The CDR3 loop spans 15 amino acids. The CDR3 sequence: CASSYVGQGGYEQYF. For the CDR3, the DNA is TGTGCCAGCAGTTACGTAGGACAGGGAGGCTACGAGCAGTACTTC.

This chain connects TRBV4-2 to TRBJ1-4, with D perhaps TRBD1 (6 bases). The V end was cut by 2 bases, the J end by 7 bases, with 17 bases between. Germline lookup yields CDR1 LGHNA and CDR2 YNFKEQ. The CDR3 contains 16 residues. CDR3 in DNA: TGTGCCAGCAGCCAACCATTCGGGGGCGGGGGTGAAAAACTGTTTTTT. The encoded protein is CASSQPFGGGGEKLFF.

This chain uses TRBV6-5 with TRBJ1-5, with TRBD1 matching 10 bases. The germline V gene has CDR1 MNHEY and CDR2 SVGAGI. V lost 6 bases to trimming and J lost 4 bases; unmatched junction nucleotides: 6. The CDR3 loop spans 15 amino acids. This CDR3 is CASRDGDRGNQPQHF. The CDR3 nucleotides read TGTGCCAGCAGGGATGGGGACAGGGGTAATCAGCCCCAGCATTTT.

V is TRBV7-2 and J is TRBJ1-2; TRBD1 agrees at 9 bases. V trimming: 5 bases; J trimming: 4 bases; junction bases outside the gene matches: 17. The CDR3 has 18 residues. CDR1 is SGHTA, CDR2 FQGNSA, per germline. The CDR3 bases are TGTGCCAGCAGCCCCATCCTCCCTCTGACAGGGGGGGTCTATGGCTACACCTTC. This translates into CASSPILPLTGGVYGYTF.

This clone was counted only a few times. The rearrangement uses TRBV6-5 and TRBJ1-1; TRBD1 might be the D (5 bases). Germline V CDR1 and CDR2: MNHEY, SVGAGI. V lost 8 bases and J 0 bases, leaving 16 bases between the germline ends. The CDR3 extends over 15 amino acids. This chain's CDR3 is CASGALVTVNTEAFF. In DNA form, the CDR3 reads TGTGCCAGCGGGGCTTTAGTGACAGTGAACACTGAAGCTTTCTTT.

Written as DNA, the CDR3 is TGTGCCATCAGGGCCGGGACAGGGGGCAACTATGGCTACACCTTC. Its translation is CAIRAGTGGNYGYTF. This chain connects TRBV10-3 to TRBJ1-2; TRBD1 matches at 12 bases. This CDR3 comprises 15 residues. V lost 6 bases to trimming and J lost 2 bases; unmatched junction nucleotides: 4. The V gene's germline CDR1 is ENHRY and CDR2 SYGVKD.

The V gene is TRBV19, the J gene TRBJ1-1, with D possibly matching TRBD1 (5 bases). The CDR3 has 16 residues. Germline assignment: CDR1 LNHDA and CDR2 SQIVND (reference sequence). The V end lost 3 bases, the J end lost 1 base, and 15 bases lay between the germline ends. The CDR3 nucleotides read TGTGCCAGTAGTATGGACCTCCGGGGGACGAACACTGAAGCTTTCTTT. Amino acids: CASSMDLRGTNTEAFF. Full variable domain (rest looked up from reference TRBV19 and TRBJ1-1): DGGITQSPKYLFRKEGQNVTLSCEQNLNHDAMYWYRQDPGQGLRLIYYSQIVNDFQKGDIAEGYSVSREKKESFPLTVTSAQKNPTAFYLCASSMDLRGTNTEAFFGQGTRLTVV.

The chain uses TRBV11-2 and TRBJ2-7; TRBD2 aligns across 10 bases. After removal of 5 bases from V and 3 bases from J, the junction contained 7 bases not matched to a gene. CDR1 SGHAT and CDR2 FQNNGV come from the germline V gene. CDR3 length equals 15 residues. The CDR3 DNA sequence: TGTGCCAGCAGCCCAATAGCGGGGGGTCTCTACGAGCAGTACTTC. This translates into CASSPIAGGLYEQYF. The full variable domain, its missing parts supplied by reference TRBV11-2 and TRBJ2-7, is EAGVAQSPRYKIIEKRQSVAFWCNPISGHATLYWYQQILGQGPKLLIQFQNNGVVDDSQLPKDRFSAERLKGVDSTLKIQPAKLEDSAVYLCASSPIAGGLYEQYFGPGTRLTVT.

The genes are TRBV5-1 and TRBJ2-2; 7 bases map to TRBD2. The J segment lost 0 bases and the V segment lost 3 bases, leaving 5 bases of the junction unmatched. This CDR3 has 16 residues. Germline assignment: CDR1 SGHRS and CDR2 YFSETQ. CDR3 residues: CASSSKAGSNTGELFF. DNA for the CDR3: TGCGCCAGCAGCTCAAAAGCGGGATCGAACACCGGGGAGCTGTTTTTT.

The chain joins TRBV29-1 to TRBJ2-3; D is unresolved. Per germline, CDR1 SQVTM and CDR2 ANQGSEA. The CDR3 contains 13 residues. Trimming shortened V by 3 bases and J by 1 base, and 8 bases separated the two germline ends. CDR3 nucleotide sequence: TGCAGCGTTGAGAGCCAGGGCACAGATACGCAGTATTTT. Its protein product is CSVESQGTDTQYF.

The rearrangement links TRBV3-1 (or the pseudogene TRBV3-2) to TRBJ1-2; D is ambiguous. The CDR3 has 13 amino acids. The V end lost 4 bases, the J end lost 1 base, and 7 bases lay between the germline ends. The germline V gene has CDR1 LGHDT and CDR2 YNNKEL (reference sequence). The CDR3 DNA reads TGTGCCAGCAGCCCAACAGATAACTATGGCTACACCTTC. It is translated as CASSPTDNYGYTF.

Turning to this clone: This CDR3 is also generated by other DNA sequences in the sample. V and J are TRBV27 and TRBJ2-7; TRBD1 matches 7 bases. The V segment lost 5 bases and the J segment 0 bases; nucleotides outside the gene matches: 1. The CDR3 has 13 amino acids. Germline V gives CDR1 MNHEY, CDR2 SMNVEV (reference sequence). The CDR3 here is CASSRQGSYEQYF. The CDR3 bases are TGTGCCAGCAGTCGACAGGGCTCCTACGAGCAGTACTTC.

The V and J genes are TRBV19 and TRBJ1-5; unclear D gene. The CDR3 loop spans 12 amino acids. The germline gives CDR1 LNHDA, CDR2 SQIVND (reference sequence). Between the trimmed V and J ends, which lost 5 bases and 9 bases, there was a span of 11 bases. The CDR3 loop is CASSGFLRPQHF. CDR3 coding DNA: TGTGCCAGTAGTGGTTTCCTACGGCCCCAGCATTTT.

This clone was found once. The CDR3 sequence is CASSFGQNLGARYGYTF. The CDR3 DNA is TGTGCCAGCAGCTTCGGTCAAAATTTAGGAGCTCGCTATGGCTACACCTTC. The gene calls are TRBV5-4 and TRBJ1-2; no clear D. Trimming shortened V by 2 bases and J by 4 bases, and 21 bases separated the two germline ends. Germline assignment: CDR1 SGHNT and CDR2 YYREEE (reference sequence). CDR3 size: 17 residues.

This chain joins TRBV5-6 and TRBJ2-7; 7 bases are shared with TRBD2. This CDR3 region has 12 residues. Germline lookup yields CDR1 SGHDT and CDR2 YYEEEE. V shed 4 bases and J 3 bases; nucleotides not matched to a gene: 1. CDR3 residues: CASSGGVYEQYF. As DNA, the CDR3 is TGTGCCAGCAGCGGGGGGGTCTACGAGCAGTACTTC.

This clone was detected once. This chain links TRBV29-1 with TRBJ2-2, with D maybe TRBD1 (6 bases). Germline V gene lookup returns CDR1 SQVTM and CDR2 ANQGSEA. Trimming removed 4 bases from V and 6 bases from J, with 9 bases in between. CDR3 length equals 12 residues. The CDR3 protein is CSVGNRAGELFF. Written as DNA, the CDR3 is TGCAGCGTTGGAAACAGGGCCGGGGAGCTGTTTTTT.

This rearrangement joins TRBV12-3 or TRBV12-4 to TRBJ2-5; the D is unclear. The germline V and J ends were trimmed by 1 base and 8 bases, with 5 bases remaining between them. CDR3 length equals 11 residues. CDR3 sequence: CASSLGETQYF. The CDR3 DNA reads as TGTGCCAGCAGTTTAGGAGAAACCCAGTACTTC.

The chain links TRBV9 to TRBJ2-7, with TRBD2 identical over 9 bases. This CDR3 region has 14 residues. Germline CDR1 SGDLS, CDR2 YYNGEE. V was pared by 3 bases and J by 3 bases, with 4 bases of the junction left unmatched. The CDR3 sequence: CASSEGLALYEQYF. The CDR3 region has the DNA TGTGCCAGCAGCGAGGGACTAGCTCTCTACGAGCAGTACTTC.

The gene calls are TRBV24-1 and TRBJ2-7, with D possibly TRBD2 on 5 matching bases. This CDR3 has 13 amino acids. V was pared by 9 bases and J by 8 bases, with 19 bases between. Germline V CDR1 and CDR2: KGHDR, SFDVKD. Here the CDR3 reads CATASYETHQQYF. The CDR3 bases are TGTGCCACCGCTAGCTACGAGACCCACCAGCAGTACTTC.